A single sample is the source of the 23 T cell receptor beta chains below, sequenced in a study of control samples from healthy donors and cancer patients. Assay: immunoSEQ multiplex PCR; the TCRdb copy retains only in-frame clones and omits some. Of over 60,000 clones listed, 75% to 85% are singletons. The sample consisted of blood. The receptors originated from a middle-aged man in good health.

The gene calls are TRBV29-1 and TRBJ1-5; D remains unclear. Germline CDR1 is SQVTM and CDR2 is ANQGSEA. Trimming shortened V by 4 bases and J by 3 bases, and 10 bases separated the two germline ends. CDR3 length: 13 residues. DNA for the CDR3: TGCAGCGTTGCAAACGGGTTCAATCAGCCCCAGCATTTT. Amino acid sequence: CSVANGFNQPQHF.

This clone was picked up one time. The junction differs from germline at one of its ends, possibly a read error. As DNA, the CDR3 is TGTGCCAGCAGCCAAGTCCAAAAGACCCAGTACTTC. Amino acids: CASSQVQKTQYF. The V gene is TRBV3-1 (or the pseudogene TRBV3-2), the J gene TRBJ2-5, with no clear D. The CDR3 spans 12 residues. Germline-derived CDR1 and CDR2 are LGHDT and YNNKEL (reference sequence).

The rearrangement uses TRBV5-1 and TRBJ2-7; 7 bases are a match to TRBD1. V dropped 0 bases and J dropped 4; count of bases not matched to a gene: 7. From germline, CDR1 is SGHRS and CDR2 YFSETQ. CDR3 length: 15 amino acids. CDR3 DNA: TGCGCCAGCAGCTTGGGAGATGACAGGGATTACGAGCAGTACTTC. Amino acids: CASSLGDDRDYEQYF.

In its sample, this clone was seen once. The chain combines TRBV2 with TRBJ2-7, with 7 bases fitting TRBD1. The V gene end was trimmed by 6 bases and the J gene end by 0 bases; junction bases not matched to a gene: 5. CDR3 length: 14 residues. Germline lookup yields CDR1 SNHLY and CDR2 FYNNEI. CDR3 sequence (DNA): TGTGCCAGCAGCGAGGACAGGAGCTCCTACGAGCAGTACTTC. Amino acids: CASSEDRSSYEQYF.

This clone turned up a few times. This sequence joins TRBV5-6 and TRBJ1-4; 9 bases agree with TRBD1. This CDR3 comprises 16 residues. Germline V lookup: CDR1 SGHDT, CDR2 YYEEEE. The V segment lost 4 bases and the J segment 3 bases; nucleotides outside the gene matches: 7. The CDR3 region has the DNA TGTGCCAGCAGCCCTACAGGGGGCGAAGCTAATGAAAAACTGTTTTTT. It translates to CASSPTGGEANEKLFF. Using reference TRBV5-6 and TRBJ1-4 for the parts outside the CDR3, the full variable domain is DAGVTQSPTHLIKTRGQQVTLRCSPKSGHDTVSWYQQALGQGPQFIFQYYEEEERQRGNFPDRFSGHQFPNYSSELNVNALLLGDSALYLCASSPTGGEANEKLFFGSGTQLSVL.

The V gene is TRBV6-6, the J gene TRBJ1-1; D ambiguous. From germline, CDR1 is MNHNY and CDR2 SVGAGI (reference sequence). The CDR3 has 13 residues. The germline V and J ends were trimmed by 7 bases and 1 base, with 10 bases remaining between them. In nucleotides, the CDR3 is TGTGCCAGCACCCCGTTGGGGAACACTGAAGCTTTCTTT. It is translated as CASTPLGNTEAFF.

The chain couples TRBV21-1 to TRBJ2-3; the D call TRBD2 from the table was never checked on the DNA. TRBV21-1 is classified as a pseudogene. The CDR3 totals 17 residues. CDR3 bases: TGTGCCAGCAGCAAGGTTCAGACTAGCGGGAGAGCAGATACGCAGTATTTT. Translation gives CASSKVQTSGRADTQYF.

J is TRBJ1-1 and V is TRBV7-2; D uncertain. The CDR3 sequence is 14 residues long. The V end lost 3 bases, the J end lost 5 bases, and 13 bases lay between the germline ends. In germline, CDR1 is SGHTA, CDR2 FQGNSA. CDR3 bases: TGTGCCAGCAGCTTGTCCTTGGGTAGGACTGAAGCTTTCTTT. Its protein is CASSLSLGRTEAFF. The whole variable domain, filled in from reference TRBV7-2 and TRBJ1-1, reads GAGVSQSPSNKVTEKGKDVELRCDPISGHTALYWYRQSLGQGLEFLIYFQGNSAPDKSGLPSDRFSAERTGGSVSTLTIQRTQQEDSAVYLCASSLSLGRTEAFFGQGTRLTVV.

The chain employs TRBV30 and TRBJ1-6; D is perhaps TRBD1 (6 bases). CDR1 is GTSNPN, CDR2 SVGIG, per germline (reference sequence). This CDR3 is built from 14 residues. V was shortened by 0 bases and J by 10 bases, with 13 bases between the two germline ends. Written as DNA, the CDR3 is TGTGCCTGGAGTGTAGAAGGGGGTGACTCACCCCTCCACTTT. This translates into CAWSVEGGDSPLHF.

The chain recombines TRBV5-1 with TRBJ1-1; D is possibly TRBD1 (5 bases). Deletions cut 1 base from V and 2 bases from J, with 15 bases between. Per germline, CDR1 SGHRS and CDR2 YFSETQ. The CDR3 is 16 amino acids. DNA for the CDR3: TGCGCCAGCAGCTTGACGCCTGGACAATCCAACACTGAAGCTTTCTTT. Amino acids: CASSLTPGQSNTEAFF.

The chain couples TRBV3-1 (or the pseudogene TRBV3-2) to TRBJ2-5; D is undetermined. In germline, CDR1 is LGHDT, CDR2 YNNKEL (reference sequence). The CDR3 extends over 12 amino acids. Trimming took 0 bases from V and 5 from J, leaving 4 bases between them. The CDR3 protein is CASSQDAETQYF. CDR3 nucleotide sequence: TGTGCCAGCAGCCAAGATGCGGAGACCCAGTACTTC.

This clone was observed once. This sequence joins TRBV7-2 and TRBJ1-1; D is uncertain. Between the trimmed V and J ends, which lost 0 bases and 6 bases, there was a span of 8 bases. The CDR3 spans 13 residues. CDR1 and CDR2 (germline): SGHTA, FQGNSA. CDR3 nucleotides: TGTGCCAGCAGCTTAGCCATGGGCTCTGAAGCTTTCTTT. Its protein is CASSLAMGSEAFF.

The CDR3 nucleotides are TGTGCCAGCAGCCCGACAGGGTTGGGGCTAGGAGTCACTGAAGCTTTCTTT. Translated: CASSPTGLGLGVTEAFF. The chain is built from TRBV5-4 and TRBJ1-1, with 7 bases matching TRBD1. This CDR3 comprises 17 residues. V lost 4 bases, J lost 4 bases, and 16 bases stayed unmatched. The V gene's germline CDR1 is SGHNT and CDR2 YYREEE (reference sequence).

The chain uses TRBV10-3 and TRBJ2-3; possibly TRBD1 for D (7 bases). Germline lookup yields CDR1 ENHRY and CDR2 SYGVKD. Trimming took 2 bases from V and 1 from J, leaving 13 bases between them. The CDR3 is 16 residues long. This chain's CDR3 is CAISEGQGGRTDTQYF. CDR3 sequence (DNA): TGTGCCATCAGTGAGGGCCAGGGGGGCCGCACAGATACGCAGTATTTT.

This chain links TRBV2 with TRBJ1-1, with D possibly TRBD1 on 6 matching bases. CDR1 is SNHLY, CDR2 FYNNEI, per germline. This CDR3 is 19 amino acids long. Trimming shortened V by 1 base and J by 1 base, and 22 bases separated the two germline ends. The CDR3 is CASSEGLLIFWDKNTEAFF. CDR3 DNA sequence: TGTGCCAGCAGTGAAGGGCTCCTAATTTTTTGGGACAAGAACACTGAAGCTTTCTTT.

The chain has TRBV7-2 and TRBJ2-7; 8 nucleotides match TRBD2. Per germline, CDR1 SGHTA and CDR2 FQGNSA. The CDR3 sequence is 17 residues long. The trim removed 2 bases at V and 3 bases at J, leaving 12 bases unmatched. CDR3 region: CASSLKAPTSAYYEQYF. The CDR3 coding sequence is TGTGCCAGCAGCTTAAAGGCCCCGACTAGCGCTTACTACGAGCAGTACTTC.

CDR3 DNA: TGTGCCAGCAGGGGACAGCTCTATGGCTACACCTTC. This translates into CASRGQLYGYTF. The chain employs TRBV5-5 and TRBJ1-2; TRBD1 agrees at 7 bases. Germline V lookup: CDR1 SGHKS, CDR2 YYEKEE (reference sequence). CDR3 length: 12 amino acids. Trimming removed 5 bases from V and 4 bases from J; junction bases left unmatched: 2.

V gene TRBV27 combines with J gene TRBJ2-5; D is unclear. The V gene lost 5 bases and the J gene lost 1 base, with 8 bases spanning the gap. The CDR3 is 13 amino acids. Looked up from germline, CDR1 is MNHEY and CDR2 is SMNVEV (reference sequence). For the CDR3, the DNA is TGTGCCAGCAGTGGATACCTCCAAGAGACCCAGTACTTC. Its protein product is CASSGYLQETQYF.

The J gene is TRBJ1-2, the V gene TRBV7-2; D not resolved. The CDR3 contains 14 residues. Trimming took off 1 base at V and 1 base at J, with 7 bases between the two ends. CDR1 and CDR2 from the germline V gene are SGHTA and FQGNSA. Written as DNA, the CDR3 is TGTGCCAGCAGCTTAGATGGCCTTAACTATGGCTACACCTTC. Translation gives CASSLDGLNYGYTF.

This rearrangement joins TRBV7-9 to TRBJ2-1; 7 positions match TRBD2. Germline lookup yields CDR1 SEHNR and CDR2 FQNEAQ (reference sequence). Trimming removed 4 bases from V and 2 bases from J; junction bases left unmatched: 8. The CDR3 consists of 16 residues. In DNA form, the CDR3 reads TGTGCCAGCAGCTCCTCTAGCGGCTTCCCCTACAATGAGCAGTTCTTC. It specifies CASSSSSGFPYNEQFF.

This rearrangement joins TRBV29-1 to TRBJ2-1; 14 nucleotides agree with TRBD2. V shed 7 bases and J 1 base; nucleotides not matched to a gene: 9. Germline V gene sequence: CDR1 SQVTM, CDR2 ANQGSEA. The CDR3 is 17 amino acids. The CDR3 protein is CSASTSGGAPSYNEQFF. Here the CDR3 DNA reads TGCAGCGCCTCGACTAGCGGGGGGGCCCCATCCTACAATGAGCAGTTCTTC.

To note about this clone: An end of the junction does not agree with germline; a read error may underlie this. V gene TRBV28 combines with J gene TRBJ1-5; D uncertain. Germline assignment: CDR1 MDHEN and CDR2 SYDVKM. The CDR3 is 15 amino acids. The CDR3 coding sequence is TGTGCCAGCAGTTTAAGGACCCCACGCAACCAGCCCCAGCATTTT. This translates into CASSLRTPRNQPQHF.

V is TRBV19 and J is TRBJ2-7; a possible D gene is TRBD1 (6 bases). With 4 bases removed from V and 0 bases from J, the gap between germline ends came to 13 bases. This CDR3 contains 15 residues. Per the germline V gene, CDR1 is LNHDA and CDR2 is SQIVND (reference sequence). This chain's CDR3 is CASSTSRDTSYEQYF. The CDR3 DNA follows: TGTGCCAGTAGTACTAGCCGGGACACCTCCTACGAGCAGTACTTC.